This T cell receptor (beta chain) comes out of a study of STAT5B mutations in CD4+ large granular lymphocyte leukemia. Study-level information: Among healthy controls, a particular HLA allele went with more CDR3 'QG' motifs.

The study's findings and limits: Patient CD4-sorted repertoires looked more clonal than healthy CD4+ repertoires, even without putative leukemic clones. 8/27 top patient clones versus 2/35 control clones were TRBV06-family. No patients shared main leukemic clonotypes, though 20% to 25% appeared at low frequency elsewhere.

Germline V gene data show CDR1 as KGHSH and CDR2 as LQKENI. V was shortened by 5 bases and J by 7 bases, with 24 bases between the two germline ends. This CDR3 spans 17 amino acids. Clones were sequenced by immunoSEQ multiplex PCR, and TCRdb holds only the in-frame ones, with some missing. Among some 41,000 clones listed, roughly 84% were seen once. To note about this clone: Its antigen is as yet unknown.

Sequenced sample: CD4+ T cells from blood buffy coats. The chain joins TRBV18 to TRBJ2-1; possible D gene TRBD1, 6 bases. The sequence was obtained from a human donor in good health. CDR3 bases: TGTGCCAGCTCATCTATATTAGGACAGTTGGGTGCAAATGAGCAGTTCTTC. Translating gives CASSSILGQLGANEQFF.